This T cell receptor (beta chain) was captured in a study of blood T cell repertoires in COVID-19. Overall study context: Donors of Cohort 3 who recovered were those that had two negative PCRs, clearance, or symptom resolution. Researchers got acute and convalescent COVID-19 samples from the United States, Italy and Spain. T cells, B-cell-depleted T cells, or PBMCs provided the cDNA or gDNA that served as material.

Sequenced by immunoSEQ multiplex PCR; TCRdb stores in-frame clones only, minus some. The data show about 280,000 clones, more than 75% seen once. Residents of around 24 US areas, aged about 18 to 95 years, made up the participants. The CDR3 runs to 12 residues. CDR1 is MNHEY, CDR2 SVGAGI, per germline. Trimming took 5 bases from V and 3 from J, leaving 8 bases between them. The V gene is TRBV6-5, the J gene TRBJ2-7, with no clear D. Input material: PBMCs or T cells enriched from blood (not recorded which). This receptor was identified in a woman in her fifties or sixties in a cohort exposed to, infected with or recovered from COVID-19 (not recorded which). CDR3 sequence reads: CASSLSRYEQYF. The CDR3 DNA reads as TGTGCCAGCAGTCTGAGCCGCTACGAGCAGTACTTC.